These 30 T cell receptor beta chains share one sample of origin, sequenced in a study of shared clonotypes between healthy human individuals. Sequenced by immunoSEQ multiplex PCR; TCRdb stores in-frame clones only, minus some. The table lists more than 1,200,000 clones, approximately 98.5% of them singletons, with around 0.38% in the top ten. The source material was naive CD4+ T cells sorted from blood. Subset defined: CD45RA+ positively selected. The receptors were gathered from a man aged 30 to 45 in good health.

The rearrangement joins TRBV29-1 to TRBJ2-1, with 10 bases that match TRBD2. Germline values: CDR1 SQVTM, CDR2 ANQGSEA. The CDR3 runs to 17 residues. The ends lost 3 bases at V and 6 bases at J; junction bases unmatched: 14. The CDR3 region is CSVDNAWSGRVRNEQFF. CDR3 DNA: TGCAGCGTTGATAATGCGTGGAGCGGGAGGGTTCGCAATGAGCAGTTCTTC.

Turning to this clone: In the same sample, other DNA sequences code for this CDR3. The chain couples TRBV28 to TRBJ2-7; D remains unclear. Per the germline V gene, CDR1 is MDHEN and CDR2 is SYDVKM. V lost 6 bases and J lost 3, with 3 bases in between. The CDR3 runs 10 residues. CDR3 protein: CASRGYEQYF. CDR3 coding DNA: TGTGCCAGCAGAGGCTACGAGCAGTACTTC.

The rearrangement uses TRBV28 and TRBJ2-2; 9 bases match TRBD2. Per the germline V gene, CDR1 is MDHEN and CDR2 is SYDVKM. Germline trimming cut 4 bases from V and 5 bases from J; bases unmatched to any gene: 5. There are 15 residues in the CDR3. The CDR3 here is CASSSSSGGTGELFF. DNA of the CDR3: TGTGCCAGCAGTTCGAGTAGCGGGGGAACCGGGGAGCTGTTTTTT.

The gene calls are TRBV28 and TRBJ1-5, with 10 bases matching TRBD1. V dropped 6 bases and J dropped 2; count of bases not matched to a gene: 7. The germline gives CDR1 MDHEN, CDR2 SYDVKM. There are 16 residues in the CDR3. As DNA, the CDR3 is TGTGCCAGCAGCGGATGGACAGGGGGTGGCAATCAGCCCCAGCATTTT. Its protein is CASSGWTGGGNQPQHF.

V usage is TRBV5-1 and J usage is TRBJ2-7, with D maybe TRBD2 (6 bases). The CDR3 consists of 15 residues. Looked up from germline, CDR1 is SGHRS and CDR2 is YFSETQ. With 4 bases removed from V and 0 bases from J, the gap between germline ends came to 14 bases. The CDR3 region is CASSGTRTSSYEQYF. In DNA, the CDR3 is TGCGCCAGCAGCGGGACTCGGACCAGCTCCTACGAGCAGTACTTC.

The chain couples TRBV7-9 to TRBJ2-1, with 7 bases lining up with TRBD1. Trimming at V came to 5 bases and at J to 3 bases, leaving 10 bases not matched to a gene. CDR3 length: 16 residues. Per germline, CDR1 SEHNR and CDR2 FQNEAQ (reference sequence). DNA of the CDR3: TGTGCCAGCAGCACCCAACAGGGGCTGGACTACAATGAGCAGTTCTTC. This gives the protein CASSTQQGLDYNEQFF.

J is TRBJ1-2 and V is TRBV5-4; 8 positions agree with TRBD1. CDR1 is SGHNT and CDR2 is YYREEE in the germline V gene (reference sequence). The CDR3 contains 17 residues. Unmatched junction bases numbered 11, after V lost 4 bases and J lost 0 bases. The CDR3 nucleotides read TGTGCCAGCAGCCCCCGGGACAGGTTTTCCCCTAACTATGGCTACACCTTC. Residues: CASSPRDRFSPNYGYTF. The full variable domain, in which reference TRBV5-4 and TRBJ1-2 provide the parts outside the CDR3, is ETGVTQSPTHLIKTRGQQVTLRCSSQSGHNTVSWYQQALGQGPQFIFQYYREEENGRGNFPPRFSGLQFPNYSSELNVNALELDDSALYLCASSPRDRFSPNYGYTFGSGTRLTVV.

The V call is TRBV27, the J call TRBJ2-5; maybe TRBD2 (6 bases). Trimming cost V 5 bases and J 4 bases, with 20 bases left between them. The V gene's germline CDR1 is MNHEY and CDR2 SMNVEV (reference sequence). The CDR3 contains 16 residues. The CDR3 DNA reads as TGTGCCAGCAGTACCTCCGGGACCCACGGGGGAGAGACCCAGTACTTC. Protein product: CASSTSGTHGGETQYF.

The V and J genes are TRBV5-1 and TRBJ2-2; 10 nucleotides align to TRBD2. With V trimmed by 7 bases and J by 1 base, 10 bases remained unmatched. Germline CDR1 is SGHRS and CDR2 is YFSETQ. This CDR3 spans 17 amino acids. The CDR3 DNA is TGCGCCAGCCCGATAAGTAGCGGGAGGCAGAACACCGGGGAGCTGTTTTTT. Protein: CASPISSGRQNTGELFF.

The rearrangement links TRBV5-6 to TRBJ1-1, with no clear D. Germline CDR1 reads SGHDT; CDR2 reads YYEEEE. The V end was cut by 0 bases, the J end by 5 bases, with 14 bases between. The CDR3 runs to 15 residues. Here the CDR3 reads CASSLVLAVGTEAFF. The CDR3 DNA follows: TGTGCCAGCAGCTTGGTCTTAGCGGTGGGGACTGAAGCTTTCTTT.

For the CDR3, the DNA is TGTGCCAGCAGCCAAGACCAGAGCTCCTACAATGAGCAGTTCTTC. It yields the protein CASSQDQSSYNEQFF. The chain couples TRBV4-2 to TRBJ2-1; D is unresolved. Germline-derived CDR1 and CDR2 are LGHNA and YNFKEQ. The CDR3 sequence is 15 residues long. The V end lost 0 bases, the J end lost 0 bases, and 6 bases lay between the germline ends.

The chain joins TRBV25-1 to TRBJ2-7; D gene ambiguous. The CDR3 sequence is 13 residues long. Germline values: CDR1 MGHDK, CDR2 SYGVNS. Trimming removed 7 bases at V and 7 bases at J, with 17 bases between. CDR3: CASKGQAYREQYF. CDR3 in DNA: TGTGCCAGCAAGGGTCAGGCCTATCGGGAGCAGTACTTC.

This chain connects TRBV6-5 to TRBJ2-3, with 8 bases aligning to TRBD1. CDR3 length: 16 amino acids. Per germline, CDR1 MNHEY and CDR2 SVGAGI. The J segment lost 1 base and the V segment lost 4 bases, leaving 7 bases of the junction unmatched. The CDR3 reads CASSSQGAVGTDTQYF. The DNA for the CDR3 is TGTGCCAGCAGTTCCCAGGGGGCCGTAGGCACAGATACGCAGTATTTT.

This chain uses TRBV6-5 with TRBJ1-5, with a tentative D call TRBD1 (5 bases). CDR3 length equals 15 residues. Germline values: CDR1 MNHEY, CDR2 SVGAGI. V lost 4 bases and J 6 bases, leaving 16 bases between the germline ends. CDR3 sequence: CASSLTGNDRQPQHF. DNA of the CDR3: TGTGCCAGCAGTTTAACAGGTAACGATCGTCAGCCCCAGCATTTT.

V and J are TRBV29-1 and TRBJ1-3; D perhaps matches TRBD1 (5 bases). Trimming left V 2 bases short and J 2 bases short, with 13 bases between. Germline CDR1 is SQVTM and CDR2 is ANQGSEA. The CDR3 consists of 15 residues. This chain's CDR3 is CSVEWGRAPGNTIYF. The CDR3 DNA reads TGCAGCGTTGAATGGGGCAGGGCCCCTGGAAACACCATATATTTT. The full variable domain, rest sourced from reference TRBV29-1 and TRBJ1-3, is SAVISQKPSRDICQRGTSLTIQCQVDSQVTMMFWYRQQPGQSLTLIATANQGSEATYESGFVIDKFPISRPNLTFSTLTVSNMSPEDSSIYLCSVEWGRAPGNTIYFGEGSWLTVV.

The chain recombines TRBV6-1 with TRBJ1-5; D perhaps matches TRBD1 (5 bases). CDR1 and CDR2 from the germline V gene are MNHNS and SASEGT. Trimming removed 4 bases at V and 0 bases at J, with 13 bases between. The CDR3 has 16 amino acids. The CDR3 protein is CASSGQGPYSNQPQHF. CDR3 sequence (DNA): TGTGCCAGCAGTGGTCAGGGCCCCTATAGCAATCAGCCCCAGCATTTT.

This rearrangement joins TRBV25-1 to TRBJ2-2; no firm D call. This CDR3 is built from 16 residues. Trimming pared 7 bases from V and 0 bases from J, leaving 15 bases between. Germline-derived CDR1 and CDR2 are MGHDK and SYGVNS. The CDR3 DNA follows: TGTGCCAGCACGGCCCAAAAGATCACGAACACCGGGGAGCTGTTTTTT. This translates into CASTAQKITNTGELFF.

The chain recombines TRBV5-6 with TRBJ2-7; tentatively, D is TRBD1 (5 bases). In germline, CDR1 is SGHDT, CDR2 YYEEEE. The CDR3 has 14 residues. V lost 3 bases and J 2 bases, leaving 12 bases between the germline ends. The CDR3 bases are TGTGCCAGCAGCTGGACCAGGGCTGCCTACGAGCAGTACTTC. As protein: CASSWTRAAYEQYF.

This rearrangement joins TRBV30 to TRBJ2-7; no definite D call. The CDR3 contains 12 residues. V lost 0 bases and J 2 bases, leaving 5 bases between the germline ends. CDR1 is GTSNPN, CDR2 SVGIG, per germline (reference sequence). The CDR3 loop is CAWSVLPYEQYF. CDR3 bases: TGTGCCTGGAGTGTACTCCCCTACGAGCAGTACTTC. The full variable domain, rest sourced from reference TRBV30 and TRBJ2-7, is SQTIHQWPATLVQPVGSPLSLECTVEGTSNPNLYWYRQAAGRGLQLLFYSVGIGQISSEVPQNLSASRPQDRQFILSSKKLLLSDSGFYLCAWSVLPYEQYFGPGTRLTVT.

The J gene is TRBJ2-7, the V gene TRBV2, with D perhaps given as TRBD1 or TRBD2 (5 bases each). The germline V gene encodes CDR1 SNHLY and CDR2 FYNNEI. Trimming shortened V by 7 bases and J by 0 bases, and 19 bases separated the two germline ends. The CDR3 consists of 16 residues. CDR3 in DNA: TGTGCCAGCAAAAAGGGGTTAGACTACACCTCCTACGAGCAGTACTTC. Protein sequence: CASKKGLDYTSYEQYF.

This chain uses TRBV28 with TRBJ1-2, with D perhaps matching TRBD1 (5 bases). Trimming removed 7 bases at V and 3 bases at J, with 15 bases between. Germline V gene data show CDR1 as MDHEN and CDR2 as SYDVKM. This CDR3 comprises 14 residues. This CDR3 is CASIPRGRDYGYTF. The CDR3 DNA sequence: TGTGCCAGCATCCCTAGGGGCAGGGACTATGGCTACACCTTC.

This clone was observed a handful of times. Other DNA variants within this sample encode the same CDR3. This chain links TRBV29-1 with TRBJ2-1, with D unclear. The V gene's germline CDR1 is SQVTM and CDR2 ANQGSEA. The V end lost 6 bases, the J end lost 0 bases, and 0 bases lay between the germline ends. The CDR3 has 10 residues. The CDR3 loop is CSVSYNEQFF. DNA of the CDR3: TGCAGCGTCTCCTACAATGAGCAGTTCTTC.

This rearrangement joins TRBV6-1 to TRBJ1-5, with D possibly being TRBD1 (5 bases). In germline, CDR1 is MNHNS, CDR2 SASEGT. Trimming cost V 1 base and J 1 base, with 14 bases left between them. This CDR3 has 17 residues. The CDR3: CASSEGASGTSNQPQHF. The CDR3 DNA reads TGTGCCAGCAGTGAAGGGGCCTCCGGGACGAGCAATCAGCCCCAGCATTTT.

The rearrangement joins TRBV25-1 to TRBJ2-1; D is uncertain. Germline V gene sequence: CDR1 MGHDK, CDR2 SYGVNS. The CDR3 is 12 amino acids. V lost 4 bases, J lost 4 bases, and 5 bases lay in between. CDR3 region: CASSAPYNEQFF. CDR3 bases: TGTGCCAGCAGTGCCCCTTACAATGAGCAGTTCTTC.

V and J are TRBV2 and TRBJ2-3; tentatively, D is TRBD2 (6 bases). CDR1 is SNHLY, CDR2 FYNNEI, per germline. Trimming removed 3 bases at V and 0 bases at J, with 13 bases between. CDR3 length: 16 amino acids. Here the CDR3 reads CASSDSSGFSTDTQYF. The CDR3 DNA reads TGTGCCAGCAGTGACTCCAGCGGGTTTAGCACAGATACGCAGTATTTT.

V is TRBV5-1 and J is TRBJ2-3; no clear D. The CDR3 consists of 16 residues. The V end was cut by 2 bases, the J end by 3 bases, with 16 bases between. The V gene's germline CDR1 is SGHRS and CDR2 YFSETQ. CDR3: CASSLTPSVFTDTQYF. CDR3 bases: TGCGCCAGCAGCTTAACCCCCTCGGTGTTTACAGATACGCAGTATTTT.

The chain couples TRBV10-3 to TRBJ2-1; D possibly corresponds to TRBD2 (7 bases). The CDR3 length is 13 residues. The ends were cut back, 3 bases at V and 9 bases at J, with 12 bases in the middle. Germline V CDR1 and CDR2: ENHRY, SYGVKD. The CDR3 region is CAISDWEGGEQFF. The CDR3 DNA follows: TGTGCCATCAGTGATTGGGAGGGGGGTGAGCAGTTCTTC.

This chain uses TRBV19 with TRBJ2-7; D remains unclear. The V and J ends lost 7 bases and 6 bases respectively, with 16 bases between them. In germline, CDR1 is LNHDA, CDR2 SQIVND (reference sequence). The CDR3 extends over 13 amino acids. Here the CDR3 reads CASKGLGLGEQYF. The CDR3 nucleotides are TGTGCCAGTAAGGGTTTAGGATTGGGCGAGCAGTACTTC.

Points on this clone: Other nucleotide sequences from this sample produce the same CDR3. This chain connects TRBV10-3 to TRBJ2-1; TRBD2 matches at 8 bases. This CDR3 comprises 15 residues. V shed 0 bases and J 4 bases; nucleotides not matched to a gene: 2. In germline, CDR1 is ENHRY, CDR2 SYGVKD. This chain's CDR3 is CAISESASGYNEQFF. The CDR3 DNA reads TGTGCCATCAGTGAGTCGGCTAGCGGGTACAATGAGCAGTTCTTC.

This chain uses TRBV5-6 with TRBJ2-2, with 10 nucleotides matching TRBD2. CDR3 length: 18 amino acids. Germline V gene sequence: CDR1 SGHDT, CDR2 YYEEEE. Germline trimming cut 4 bases from V and 0 bases from J; bases unmatched to any gene: 9. CDR3 nucleotide sequence: TGTGCCAGCAGCCCCGGACTAGCGGTGAGCGCGAACACCGGGGAGCTGTTTTTT. This codes for CASSPGLAVSANTGELFF.